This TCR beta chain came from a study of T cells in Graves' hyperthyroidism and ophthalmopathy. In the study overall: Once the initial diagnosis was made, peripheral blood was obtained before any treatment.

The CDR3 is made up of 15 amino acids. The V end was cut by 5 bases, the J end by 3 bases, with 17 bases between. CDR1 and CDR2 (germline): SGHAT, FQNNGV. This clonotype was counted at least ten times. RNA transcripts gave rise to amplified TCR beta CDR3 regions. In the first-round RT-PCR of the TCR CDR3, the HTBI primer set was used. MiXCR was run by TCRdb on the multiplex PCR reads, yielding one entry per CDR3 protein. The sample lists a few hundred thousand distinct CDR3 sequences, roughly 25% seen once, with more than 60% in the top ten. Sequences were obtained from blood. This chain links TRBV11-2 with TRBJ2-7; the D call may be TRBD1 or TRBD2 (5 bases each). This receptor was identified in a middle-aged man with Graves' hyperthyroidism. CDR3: CASSLYPGSRYEQYF. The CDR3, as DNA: TGTGCCAGCAGCCTGTACCCAGGGAGCCGCTACGAGCAGTACTTC. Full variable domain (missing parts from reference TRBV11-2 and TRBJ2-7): EAGVAQSPRYKIIEKRQSVAFWCNPISGHATLYWYQQILGQGPKLLIQFQNNGVVDDSQLPKDRFSAERLKGVDSTLKIQPAKLEDSAVYLCASSLYPGSRYEQYFGPGTRLTVT.